Shown below are 28 T cell receptor beta chains from a single sample sequenced in a study of T cell responses to AZD1222 COVID-19 vaccine. Profiling relied on immunoSEQ multiplex PCR, and the TCRdb table lists in-frame clones only, not all of them. Seen here are 100,000 to 150,000 clones, roughly nine tenths observed once, and the top ten hold 7.2%. The sequenced sample was peripheral blood, obtained on day 0 of AZD1222 vaccination. The source of these receptors is an adult in good health.

The rearrangement uses TRBV4-1 and TRBJ2-1, with 10 nucleotides matching TRBD2. There are 16 residues in the CDR3. CDR1 MGHRA and CDR2 YSYEKL come from the germline V gene. Trimming removed 2 bases from V and 5 bases from J; junction bases left unmatched: 6. The CDR3 region has the DNA TGCGCCAGCAGCCAACCCGGGACTAGCGTCCACAATGAGCAGTTCTTC. This codes for CASSQPGTSVHNEQFF.

The J gene is TRBJ1-2, the V gene TRBV27; a possible D gene is TRBD1 (5 bases). Germline V gives CDR1 MNHEY, CDR2 SMNVEV (reference sequence). Deletions cut 3 bases from V and 7 bases from J, with 21 bases between. The CDR3 totals 16 residues. DNA of the CDR3: TGTGCCAGCAGTTTTCTTGCCGCGGCAGGGCAACGTGGCTACACCTTC. This translates into CASSFLAAAGQRGYTF.

The chain carries TRBV4-1 and TRBJ2-1, with 15 bases identical to TRBD2. The CDR3 runs 18 residues. Per the germline V gene, CDR1 is MGHRA and CDR2 is YSYEKL. V was pared by 0 bases and J by 7 bases, with 7 bases of the junction left unmatched. Written as DNA, the CDR3 is TGCGCCAGCAGCCAAGAAATGTTGGGACTAGCGGGAGGTAATGAGCAGTTCTTC. Translation: CASSQEMLGLAGGNEQFF.

The chain couples TRBV27 to TRBJ2-3; D may be TRBD1 (7 bases). CDR3 length: 16 residues. With 6 bases removed from V and 2 bases from J, the gap between germline ends came to 18 bases. The germline V gene has CDR1 MNHEY and CDR2 SMNVEV (reference sequence). In nucleotides, the CDR3 is TGTGCCAGCAGACCCGGAGGGGGCGCGTACACAGATACGCAGTATTTT. It codes for CASRPGGGAYTDTQYF.

The rearrangement joins TRBV7-9 to TRBJ1-2; the match to TRBD1 covers 7 bases. CDR3 length equals 13 residues. The J segment lost 13 bases and the V segment lost 8 bases, leaving 16 bases of the junction unmatched. The germline V gene encodes CDR1 SEHNR and CDR2 FQNEAQ (reference sequence). The CDR3 sequence is CASQAADRVFLTF. The CDR3, as DNA: TGTGCCAGCCAGGCTGCCGACAGGGTATTTCTCACCTTC.

Only one count was recorded for this clone. The V gene is TRBV5-1, the J gene TRBJ2-7; D unclear. The ends were cut back, 0 bases at V and 5 bases at J, with 12 bases in the middle. This CDR3 spans 14 amino acids. CDR1 is SGHRS, CDR2 YFSETQ, per germline. CDR3 DNA sequence: TGCGCCAGCAGCTTGGGGCCCTCGGTGAACGAGCAGTACTTC. This gives the protein CASSLGPSVNEQYF.

J is TRBJ2-2 and V is TRBV6-4; D is perhaps TRBD1 or TRBD2 (5 bases each). Germline V gene data show CDR1 as MRHNA and CDR2 as SNTAGT. This CDR3 has 14 residues. V was pared by 5 bases and J by 5 bases, with 12 bases between. The CDR3 sequence is CASSRDGQTGELFF. CDR3 nucleotides: TGTGCCAGCAGTAGGGACGGCCAAACCGGGGAGCTGTTTTTT.

The genes are TRBV7-2 and TRBJ1-4; D call uncertain. Germline lookup yields CDR1 SGHTA and CDR2 FQGNSA. V was pared by 1 base and J by 6 bases, with 12 bases between. This CDR3 is 15 amino acids long. CDR3 in DNA: TGTGCCAGCAGCTTAGAGTTCCGGGATTATGAAAAACTGTTTTTT. Its protein is CASSLEFRDYEKLFF.

V usage is TRBV7-2 and J usage is TRBJ2-3, with D possibly TRBD1 on 6 matching bases. Germline CDR1 and CDR2: SGHTA and FQGNSA. This CDR3 is built from 15 residues. The V and J ends lost 5 bases and 0 bases respectively, with 12 bases between them. The CDR3, as DNA: TGTGCCAGCAGCATACAGGGCCCTAGCACAGATACGCAGTATTTT. Amino acid sequence: CASSIQGPSTDTQYF.

The chain uses TRBV7-9 and TRBJ1-5; D ambiguous. Germline V gene sequence: CDR1 SEHNR, CDR2 FQNEAQ (reference sequence). The CDR3 spans 14 residues. V was clipped by 4 bases and J by 0 bases, with 7 bases between them. CDR3 in amino acids: CASSSDYSNQPQHF. The CDR3 region has the DNA TGTGCCAGCAGCTCCGACTATAGCAATCAGCCCCAGCATTTT.

V is TRBV28 and J is TRBJ1-5; D perhaps matches TRBD1 (5 bases). The CDR3 length is 13 residues. The germline V gene has CDR1 MDHEN and CDR2 SYDVKM. V lost 6 bases and J lost 6, with 12 bases in between. CDR3 nucleotide sequence: TGTGCCAGCAGGCAAGTCGGGGCTCAGCCCCAGCATTTT. Residues: CASRQVGAQPQHF.

The chain combines TRBV19 with TRBJ2-1, with 12 bases matching TRBD2. Germline CDR1 LNHDA, CDR2 SQIVND (reference sequence). The CDR3 extends over 15 amino acids. Trimming cost V 5 bases and J 9 bases; bases outside gene matches: 8. The CDR3 sequence: CASSSGTSGRGEQFF. CDR3 DNA sequence: TGTGCCAGTAGTTCAGGGACTAGCGGGCGGGGTGAGCAGTTCTTC.

This clone came up once. CDR3 loop: CASSQVGPNEQFF. The CDR3 region has the DNA TGCGCCAGCAGTCAAGTAGGACCCAATGAGCAGTTCTTC. This sequence joins TRBV10-2 and TRBJ2-1; D gene unclear. The germline V gene has CDR1 WSHSY and CDR2 SAAADI. This CDR3 spans 13 amino acids. Trimming stripped 5 bases from V and 6 bases from J, with 11 bases between.

The V call is TRBV5-4, the J call TRBJ2-5; perhaps TRBD1 as D (5 bases). From germline, CDR1 is SGHNT and CDR2 YYREEE (reference sequence). The ends were cut back, 4 bases at V and 1 base at J, with 14 bases in the middle. This CDR3 contains 15 residues. The CDR3 loop is CASSLVGQGQETQYF. In DNA form, the CDR3 reads TGTGCCAGCAGCCTTGTCGGGCAGGGCCAAGAGACCCAGTACTTC.

Only one count was recorded for this clone. The rearrangement uses TRBV2 and TRBJ2-1; D is unresolved. The CDR3 has 11 residues. V was trimmed by 4 bases and J by 7 bases, leaving 5 bases between them. Germline V lookup: CDR1 SNHLY, CDR2 FYNNEI. CDR3 nucleotides: TGTGCCAGCAGTGGAGAAAATGAGCAGTTCTTC. Protein: CASSGENEQFF.

The chain couples TRBV28 to TRBJ1-1; D unclear. V was cut by 4 bases and J by 1 base, with 13 bases left in between. The CDR3 sequence is 15 residues long. Per germline, CDR1 MDHEN and CDR2 SYDVKM. The chain's CDR3 is CASSSDLFQNTEAFF. The CDR3 bases are TGTGCCAGCAGTTCCGACCTTTTTCAGAACACTGAAGCTTTCTTT.

V usage is TRBV11-3 and J usage is TRBJ2-1; D is uncertain. V dropped 4 bases and J dropped 8 bases, with 15 bases sitting between them. CDR1 SGHNT and CDR2 YENEEA come from the germline V gene. The CDR3 extends over 14 amino acids. CDR3 in DNA: TGTGCCAGCAGCTACAGTACACTCCGAGATGAGCAGTTCTTC. Its translation: CASSYSTLRDEQFF.

V usage is TRBV12-3 or TRBV12-4 and J usage is TRBJ2-2; D remains unclear. The CDR3 totals 13 residues. The ends were cut back, 2 bases at V and 3 bases at J, with 4 bases in the middle. The CDR3, as DNA: TGTGCCAGCAGTTTAACTTACACCGGGGAGCTGTTTTTT. Residues: CASSLTYTGELFF.

J is TRBJ1-2 and V is TRBV2; 7 bases fit TRBD1. This CDR3 is 16 amino acids long. With 6 bases clipped from V and 8 bases from J, the junction kept 18 bases outside the gene matches. Germline CDR1 and CDR2: SNHLY and FYNNEI. The CDR3 here is CASRPEQRTGFVGYTF. In DNA form, the CDR3 reads TGTGCCAGCAGGCCGGAACAAAGGACAGGATTTGTCGGCTACACCTTC.

The rearrangement links TRBV9 to TRBJ1-6, with D possibly matching TRBD1 (5 bases). The CDR3 length is 15 residues. Germline CDR1 is SGDLS and CDR2 is YYNGEE. V was clipped by 3 bases and J by 6 bases, with 13 bases between them. In DNA form, the CDR3 reads TGTGCCAGCAGCGCCTCAGGGTTGACTAATTCACCCCTCCACTTT. This codes for CASSASGLTNSPLHF. The full variable domain, its missing parts supplied by reference TRBV9 and TRBJ1-6, is DSGVTQTPKHLITATGQRVTLRCSPRSGDLSVYWYQQSLDQGLQFLIQYYNGEERAKGNILERFSAQQFPDLHSELNLSSLELGDSALYFCASSASGLTNSPLHFGNGTRLTVT.

The J gene is TRBJ2-7, the V gene TRBV7-9; D uncertain. Trimming took 5 bases from V and 3 from J, leaving 8 bases between them. This CDR3 has 12 residues. From germline, CDR1 is SEHNR and CDR2 FQNEAQ (reference sequence). Here the CDR3 reads CASSRMNYEQYF. In DNA, the CDR3 is TGTGCCAGCAGCCGAATGAACTACGAGCAGTACTTC.

The rearrangement links TRBV4-3 to TRBJ1-1; 8 bases align to TRBD1. After removal of 1 base from V and 2 bases from J, the junction contained 6 bases not matched to a gene. The germline V gene has CDR1 LGHNA and CDR2 YSLEER. CDR3 length: 16 amino acids. The CDR3: CASSQGTGRGNTEAFF. As DNA, the CDR3 is TGCGCCAGCAGCCAAGGGACAGGGCGAGGCAACACTGAAGCTTTCTTT.

This chain connects TRBV11-3 to TRBJ2-5, with TRBD2 as a possible D gene (6 bases). The CDR3 runs 12 residues. The V end lost 4 bases, the J end lost 4 bases, and 7 bases lay between the germline ends. Germline V lookup: CDR1 SGHNT, CDR2 YENEEA. CDR3 DNA: TGTGCCAGCAGCTCAGCGGGAGAGACCCAGTACTTC. Amino acid sequence: CASSSAGETQYF.

The chain joins TRBV2 to TRBJ1-1; 8 bases line up with TRBD1. This CDR3 has 15 amino acids. V gave up 6 bases and J gave up 8 bases; unmatched junction bases: 14. The germline V gene has CDR1 SNHLY and CDR2 FYNNEI. Here the CDR3 DNA reads TGTGCCAGCAGATACCCAGGGGGCCCAAGTGAGGAAGCTTTCTTT. Residues: CASRYPGGPSEEAFF.

The chain is built from TRBV2 and TRBJ2-1; 8 bases agree with TRBD2. V lost 5 bases to trimming and J lost 2 bases; unmatched junction nucleotides: 11. Germline V gene sequence: CDR1 SNHLY, CDR2 FYNNEI. CDR3 length: 17 amino acids. The CDR3 nucleotides are TGTGCCAGCAGTCGAGCGGGAGTCTCCCGAGCCTACAATGAGCAGTTCTTC. It codes for CASSRAGVSRAYNEQFF.

V usage is TRBV9 and J usage is TRBJ2-7; tentative D call: TRBD2 (6 bases). The germline CDR1 and CDR2 sequences are SGDLS and YYNGEE. The length of the CDR3 is 16 residues. V shed 0 bases and J shed 6 bases, with 19 bases lying between them. This CDR3 reads CASSVGETRVEGEQYF. The CDR3 coding sequence is TGTGCCAGCAGCGTAGGGGAGACAAGGGTGGAGGGCGAGCAGTACTTC.

V usage is TRBV6-5 and J usage is TRBJ1-1; perhaps TRBD1 as D (5 bases). CDR3 length: 13 amino acids. The V end lost 6 bases, the J end lost 4 bases, and 12 bases lay between the germline ends. The V gene's germline CDR1 is MNHEY and CDR2 SVGAGI. The CDR3 loop is CASRRKGATEAFF. In nucleotides, the CDR3 is TGTGCCAGCAGACGGAAAGGGGCCACTGAAGCTTTCTTT.

This clone was seen only once. This chain links TRBV29-1 with TRBJ1-1; D call uncertain. The V end lost 5 bases, the J end lost 1 base, and 8 bases lay between the germline ends. The CDR3 contains 12 residues. From germline, CDR1 is SQVTM and CDR2 ANQGSEA. The CDR3 loop reads CSVREPNTEAFF. The CDR3 DNA sequence: TGCAGCGTTAGAGAGCCGAACACTGAAGCTTTCTTT.